This TCR beta chain is from a study of shared clonotypes between healthy human individuals. Study-level background: CD4 naive and CD4 memory each took three plates per donor, while CD8 naive took two and CD8 memory one.

Each subset's genomic DNA was shared equally among a number of immunoSEQ plates. TCRdb's copy holds only in-frame clones and misses some; the assay was immunoSEQ multiplex PCR. The repertoire includes 2 million to 2.5 million clones, just over 90% of them detected once, and 0.3% to 0.4% sits in the top ten. Germline CDR1 reads MGHRA; CDR2 reads YSYEKL. The CDR3 length is 12 residues. V lost 3 bases and J 5 bases, leaving 7 bases between the germline ends. Source material: naive CD4+ T cells from PBMCs. The sample's subset: CD45RA+ positively selected. This receptor was taken from a man younger than 30 in good health. Some clones in this sample may be carry-over from other donors' samples. The chain employs TRBV4-1 and TRBJ2-5; D remains unclear. The CDR3 DNA is TGCGCCAGCAGCCACGTATCGGAGACCCAGTACTTC. Protein: CASSHVSETQYF.